This T cell receptor (beta chain) was captured by sequencing in a study of radiation and T cells in renal cell carcinoma. Study-level points and caveats: Baseline intratumoral clonotype presence is unknown without pretreatment biopsies. Top tumor clonotypes rose in blood 2 weeks post-radiation, then contracted.

The time point denotes: blood 4 weeks post-SBRT, at nephrectomy. The treatment is: 15 Gy SBRT to primary tumor, nephrectomy 4 weeks later. Nephrectomy followed 15 Gy stereotactic body radiation by 4 weeks. Blood was sampled at baseline, 2 weeks and 4 weeks after SBRT. CDR1 and CDR2 (germline): SSHAT, FNYEAQ (reference sequence). The CDR3 loop spans 13 amino acids. For this clone: Its antigen is still unknown. At one end the junction does not follow the germline gene, possibly because of a read error.

Here immunoSEQ multiplex PCR was the method, and the copy in TCRdb shows in-frame clones only, minus some. The data contain 80,000 or so clones, 80% to 90% of them seen just once; the ten biggest clones take up nearly 6%. This chain links TRBV7-7 with TRBJ1-1; D is ambiguous. The origin of this receptor is a woman between 70 and 85 years old with renal cell carcinoma. The sample was blood, taken from a patient whose treatment included radiotherapy and nephrectomy. The CDR3 DNA follows: TGTGCTAGCAGCAGCGGTATGAACACTGAAGCTTTCTTT. This sequence encodes CASSSGMNTEAFF.